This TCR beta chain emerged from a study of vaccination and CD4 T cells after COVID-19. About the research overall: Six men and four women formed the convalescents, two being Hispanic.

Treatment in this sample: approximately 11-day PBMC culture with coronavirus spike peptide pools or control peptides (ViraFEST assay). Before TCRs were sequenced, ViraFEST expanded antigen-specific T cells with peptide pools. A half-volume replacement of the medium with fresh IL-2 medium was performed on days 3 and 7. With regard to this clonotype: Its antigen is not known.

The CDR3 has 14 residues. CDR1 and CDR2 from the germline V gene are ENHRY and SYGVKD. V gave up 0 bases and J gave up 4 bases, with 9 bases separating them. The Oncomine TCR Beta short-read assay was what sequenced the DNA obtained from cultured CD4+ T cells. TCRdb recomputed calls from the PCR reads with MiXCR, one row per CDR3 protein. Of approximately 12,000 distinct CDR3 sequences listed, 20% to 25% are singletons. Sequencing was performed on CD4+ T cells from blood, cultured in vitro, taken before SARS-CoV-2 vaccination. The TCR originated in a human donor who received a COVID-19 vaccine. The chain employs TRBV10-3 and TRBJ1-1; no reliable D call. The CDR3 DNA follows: TGTGCCATCAGTGAGTCAGGACTAATCACTGAAGCTTTCTTT. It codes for CAISESGLITEAFF.